This is a list of T cell receptor beta chains from one sample in a study of Ad26.COV2.S vaccination and SARS-CoV-2 variants. Libraries were prepared by immunoSEQ multiplex PCR; TCRdb keeps only in-frame clonotypes and omits some of them. The sample has 450,000 to 550,000 clones, roughly 87% seen once. The material sequenced was peripheral blood, taken in a trial of Ad26.COV2.S vaccine versus placebo. The receptors come from a person between 18 and 59 years old who received the Ad26.COV2.S COVID-19 vaccine or a placebo. Both conserved end residues are part of each CDR3. A D gene is named only where the DNA matches it firmly. Not all rows give a size; the values are once, few, many and, for expanded clones, a class.

v_call: TRBV4-3
j_call: TRBJ2-3
d_call: .
cdr3_length: 14
clone_size: once
cdr3_nt: TGCGCCAGCAGCCGAGGACAAGGCACAGATACGCAGTATTTT
cdr3_aa: CASSRGQGTDTQYF

v_call: TRBV6-5
j_call: TRBJ1-5
d_call: TRBD1
cdr3_length: 15
clone_size: .
cdr3_nt: TGTGCCAGCAGCAGGGACAGGTCAAGCAATCAGCCCCAGCATTTT
cdr3_aa: CASSRDRSSNQPQHF

v_call: TRBV28
j_call: TRBJ2-1
d_call: .
cdr3_length: 16
clone_size: .
cdr3_nt: TGTGCCAGCAGTTTAGGCACGACGGGAGATAGATATGAGCAGTTCTTC
cdr3_aa: CASSLGTTGDRYEQFF

v_call: TRBV5-4
j_call: TRBJ2-7
d_call: .
cdr3_length: 18
clone_size: .
cdr3_nt: TGTGCCAGCAGCTCCCACCGCCGGGGGAGGGGGCCCCTCTCCGAGCAGTACTTC
cdr3_aa: CASSSHRRGRGPLSEQYF

v_call: TRBV3-1/TRBV3-2
j_call: TRBJ2-5
d_call: .
cdr3_length: 13
clone_size: .
cdr3_nt: TGTGCCAGCAGCCCAGGTGGGGCGGAGACCCAGTACTTC
cdr3_aa: CASSPGGAETQYF

v_call: TRBV7-9
j_call: TRBJ1-2
d_call: .
cdr3_length: 16
clone_size: .
cdr3_nt: TGTGCCAGCAGCGGTGCGGGGCAGGACCCTTCGTTAGGCTACACCTTC
cdr3_aa: CASSGAGQDPSLGYTF

v_call: TRBV7-2
j_call: TRBJ1-1
d_call: .
cdr3_length: 13
clone_size: .
cdr3_nt: TGTGCCAGCAGCTTAGTCGGGGTTCCGAATGCTTTCTTT
cdr3_aa: CASSLVGVPNAFF

v_call: TRBV5-5
j_call: TRBJ1-3
d_call: .
cdr3_length: 15
clone_size: .
cdr3_nt: TGTGCCAGCAGCTTGGAAGGAAGCTCTGGAAACACCATATATTTT
cdr3_aa: CASSLEGSSGNTIYF

v_call: TRBV19
j_call: TRBJ1-1
d_call: .
cdr3_length: 13
clone_size: .
cdr3_nt: TGTGCCAGCGTGGGGAGGGGGAACACTGAAGCTTTCTTT
cdr3_aa: CASVGRGNTEAFF

v_call: TRBV27
j_call: TRBJ1-2
d_call: .
cdr3_length: 16
clone_size: .
cdr3_nt: TGTGCCAGCAAGAGATTTGTGGCAGGGAGCGGCTATGGCTACACCTTC
cdr3_aa: CASKRFVAGSGYGYTF

v_call: TRBV2
j_call: TRBJ2-7
d_call: .
cdr3_length: 15
clone_size: .
cdr3_nt: TGTGCCAGCATTCCACCGACCGGGACATTATACGAGCAGTACTTC
cdr3_aa: CASIPPTGTLYEQYF

v_call: TRBV28
j_call: TRBJ1-1
d_call: .
cdr3_length: 16
clone_size: .
cdr3_nt: TGTGCCAGCAGCCGGGTCCCTAACTTCATGAACACTGAAGCTTTCTTT
cdr3_aa: CASSRVPNFMNTEAFF

v_call: TRBV7-6
j_call: TRBJ1-2
d_call: .
cdr3_length: 17
clone_size: .
cdr3_nt: TGTGCCAGCAGCCCAGGTTGGGGGACCACTTTCATCTATGGCTACACCTTC
cdr3_aa: CASSPGWGTTFIYGYTF

v_call: TRBV18
j_call: TRBJ1-6
d_call: TRBD1
cdr3_length: 14
clone_size: .
cdr3_nt: TGTGCCAGCTCACGGGACAGCTCCCAATCACCCCTCCACTTT
cdr3_aa: CASSRDSSQSPLHF

v_call: TRBV7-2
j_call: TRBJ2-7
d_call: .
cdr3_length: 13
clone_size: once
cdr3_nt: TGTGCCAGCAGCTTTGGCTGGTCCTACGAGCAGTACTTC
cdr3_aa: CASSFGWSYEQYF

v_call: TRBV7-2
j_call: TRBJ2-7
d_call: TRBD1
cdr3_length: 14
clone_size: once
cdr3_nt: TGTGCCAGCAGCTCGGGACAGGGGTCCTACGAGCAGTACTTC
cdr3_aa: CASSSGQGSYEQYF

v_call: TRBV19
j_call: TRBJ2-7
d_call: TRBD2
cdr3_length: 14
clone_size: .
cdr3_nt: TGTGCCACCCATAGCGGGAGTGTTCCCTACGAGCAGTACTTC
cdr3_aa: CATHSGSVPYEQYF

v_call: TRBV9
j_call: TRBJ2-5
d_call: .
cdr3_length: 14
clone_size: .
cdr3_nt: TGTGCCAGCAGCGTAGATCCGGTCCAAGAGACCCAGTACTTC
cdr3_aa: CASSVDPVQETQYF

v_call: TRBV7-9
j_call: TRBJ2-7
d_call: .
cdr3_length: 15
clone_size: .
cdr3_nt: TGTGCCAGCAGCTTAGTCCAGGCTCCCGGATACGAGCAGTACTTC
cdr3_aa: CASSLVQAPGYEQYF

v_call: TRBV7-9
j_call: TRBJ2-3
d_call: TRBD2
cdr3_length: 16
clone_size: .
cdr3_nt: TGTGCCAGCAGCTTGGGACTAGCACGGTTTACAGATACGCAGTATTTT
cdr3_aa: CASSLGLARFTDTQYF

v_call: TRBV9
j_call: TRBJ1-1
d_call: .
cdr3_length: 15
clone_size: .
cdr3_nt: TGTGCCAGCAGCGTAGTCCCTTCCTGGGACACTGAAGCTTTCTTT
cdr3_aa: CASSVVPSWDTEAFF

v_call: TRBV7-3
j_call: TRBJ1-3
d_call: .
cdr3_length: 12
clone_size: .
cdr3_nt: TGTGCCAGCAGCCTCCCCGGAAACACCATATATTTT
cdr3_aa: CASSLPGNTIYF

v_call: TRBV5-4
j_call: TRBJ2-1
d_call: .
cdr3_length: 13
clone_size: .
cdr3_nt: TGTGCCAGCAGCATCCTCCCGGAGGTGAGGTGGTTCTTC
cdr3_aa: CASSILPEVRWFF

v_call: TRBV7-9
j_call: TRBJ1-4
d_call: TRBD1
cdr3_length: 18
clone_size: .
cdr3_nt: TGTGCCAGCGGACCTTTAGAATCACAGGGGGCGATTAGTGAAAAACTGTTTTTT
cdr3_aa: CASGPLESQGAISEKLFF

v_call: TRBV7-9
j_call: TRBJ2-5
d_call: .
cdr3_length: 13
clone_size: .
cdr3_nt: TGTGCCAGCAGCCCATACCCCCGGGAGACCCAGTACTTC
cdr3_aa: CASSPYPRETQYF

v_call: TRBV5-4
j_call: TRBJ1-6
d_call: .
cdr3_length: 18
clone_size: .
cdr3_nt: TGTGCCAGCAGCTCCCGGATAACCGGGACGACCGTGGATTCACCCCTCCACTTT
cdr3_aa: CASSSRITGTTVDSPLHF

v_call: TRBV30
j_call: TRBJ1-2
d_call: TRBD1
cdr3_length: 13
clone_size: .
cdr3_nt: TGTGCCTGGAGTCGCAGGGGGGGTAAGGGCTACACCTTC
cdr3_aa: CAWSRRGGKGYTF

v_call: TRBV5-4
j_call: TRBJ1-3
d_call: .
cdr3_length: 14
clone_size: .
cdr3_nt: TGTGCCAGCAGCGATACAGGGCTCGGAAACACCATATATTTT
cdr3_aa: CASSDTGLGNTIYF

v_call: TRBV3-1/TRBV3-2
j_call: TRBJ1-3
d_call: .
cdr3_length: 14
clone_size: once
cdr3_nt: TGTGCCAGCAGCCAAGAGGGGGCGGGCCACACCATATATTTT
cdr3_aa: CASSQEGAGHTIYF

v_call: TRBV19
j_call: TRBJ1-6
d_call: .
cdr3_length: 14
clone_size: .
cdr3_nt: TGTGCCAGTAGTACCCAGGGGTATAATTCACCCCTCCACTTT
cdr3_aa: CASSTQGYNSPLHF

v_call: TRBV28
j_call: TRBJ1-1
d_call: TRBD1
cdr3_length: 13
clone_size: .
cdr3_nt: TGTGCCAGCAGTTCGCCGACAGGGACTGAAGCTTTCTTT
cdr3_aa: CASSSPTGTEAFF

v_call: TRBV7-8
j_call: TRBJ2-7
d_call: TRBD2
cdr3_length: 16
clone_size: once
cdr3_nt: TGTGCCAGCAGCTTAGAACTGGGACTAATGATCCACGAGCAGTACTTC
cdr3_aa: CASSLELGLMIHEQYF

v_call: TRBV10-1
j_call: TRBJ1-1
d_call: .
cdr3_length: 13
clone_size: .
cdr3_nt: TGCGCCAGCAGTGGGGGGGATAACACTGAAGCTTTCTTT
cdr3_aa: CASSGGDNTEAFF

v_call: TRBV19
j_call: TRBJ1-2
d_call: TRBD1
cdr3_length: 15
clone_size: .
cdr3_nt: TGTGCCAGTACCCCAGGACAGGGGGATAACTATGGCTACACCTTC
cdr3_aa: CASTPGQGDNYGYTF

v_call: TRBV5-1
j_call: TRBJ2-3
d_call: TRBD1
cdr3_length: 15
clone_size: .
cdr3_nt: TGCGCCAGCAGCTCAACAGGGGAAAGCACAGATACGCAGTATTTT
cdr3_aa: CASSSTGESTDTQYF

v_call: TRBV2
j_call: TRBJ1-1
d_call: .
cdr3_length: 16
clone_size: .
cdr3_nt: TGTGCCAGCAGTGAACTCTCCCGGGGCTTGAACACTGAAGCTTTCTTT
cdr3_aa: CASSELSRGLNTEAFF

v_call: TRBV7-9
j_call: TRBJ1-2
d_call: .
cdr3_length: 14
clone_size: .
cdr3_nt: TGTGCCAGCAGCGGTGACCGGGAACCGCCTGGCTACACCTTC
cdr3_aa: CASSGDREPPGYTF

v_call: TRBV12-3/TRBV12-4
j_call: TRBJ2-7
d_call: .
cdr3_length: 12
clone_size: .
cdr3_nt: TGTGCCAGCAGTTTAGCCCCGGACGAGCAGTACTTC
cdr3_aa: CASSLAPDEQYF

v_call: TRBV14
j_call: TRBJ1-3
d_call: .
cdr3_length: 13
clone_size: .
cdr3_nt: TGTGCCAGCAGTCGGGGCTCTGGAAACACCATATATTTT
cdr3_aa: CASSRGSGNTIYF

v_call: TRBV27
j_call: TRBJ1-4
d_call: .
cdr3_length: 12
clone_size: .
cdr3_nt: TGTGCCAGCAGCCCACCGGGACATAAACTGTTTTTT
cdr3_aa: CASSPPGHKLFF

v_call: TRBV6-5
j_call: TRBJ2-4
d_call: .
cdr3_length: 12
clone_size: .
cdr3_nt: TGTGCCAGCACAGGGGCCTTAAGCATTCAGTACTTC
cdr3_aa: CASTGALSIQYF